This T cell receptor (beta chain) was captured in a study of identical twins. This clonotype was counted many times. TCRdb itself ran the 5' RACE reads through MiXCR, one entry per CDR3 protein. The table shows 520,000 or so distinct CDR3 sequences, with under 25% occurring only once. This sample also belongs to another study, concerning T cells expressing NK-cell markers. This second study says: The study sequenced eight donors, seven HCMV-seropositive and one seronegative. Over 5 donors carried dominant NKG2C+ clonotypes that made up about 1.0-7.0% of their CD8+ T cells.

This TCR was sampled from a young woman in good health. Sequencing used CD4+ T cells sorted from blood.

CDR3 nucleotides: TGTGCCAGCAGTTTATCGAGGGGGGAAGGCTACACCTTC. Its protein product is CASSLSRGEGYTF. This sequence joins TRBV12-3 or TRBV12-4 and TRBJ1-2; the D gene is possibly TRBD1 (6 bases). V dropped 2 bases and J dropped 8 bases, with 12 bases sitting between them. The CDR3 has 13 amino acids.